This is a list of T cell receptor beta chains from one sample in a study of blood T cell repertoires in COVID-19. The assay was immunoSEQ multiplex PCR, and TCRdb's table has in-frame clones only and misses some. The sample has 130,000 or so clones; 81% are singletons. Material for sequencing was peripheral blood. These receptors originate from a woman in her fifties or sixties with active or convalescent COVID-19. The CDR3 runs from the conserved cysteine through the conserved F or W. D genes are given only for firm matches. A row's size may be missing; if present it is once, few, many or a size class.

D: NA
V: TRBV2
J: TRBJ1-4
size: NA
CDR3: CASSESGGLNEKLFF
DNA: TGTGCCAGCAGTGAATCTGGGGGACTTAATGAAAAACTGTTTTTT

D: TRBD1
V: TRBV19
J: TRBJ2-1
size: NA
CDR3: CASSLQGNNLNEQFF
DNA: TGTGCCAGTAGTTTACAGGGGAATAATTTGAATGAGCAGTTCTTC

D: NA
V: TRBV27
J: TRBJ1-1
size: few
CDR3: CASSLSRGVEAFF
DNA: TGTGCCAGCAGTTTATCGCGGGGGGTTGAAGCTTTCTTT

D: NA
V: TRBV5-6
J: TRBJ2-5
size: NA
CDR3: CASSLSLGSQETQYF
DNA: TGTGCCAGCAGCTTGTCCTTGGGCTCCCAAGAGACCCAGTACTTC

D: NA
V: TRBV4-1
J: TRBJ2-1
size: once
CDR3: CASSQGNSYNEQFF
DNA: TGCGCCAGCAGCCAGGGCAACTCCTACAATGAGCAGTTCTTC

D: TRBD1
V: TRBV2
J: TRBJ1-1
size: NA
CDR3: CASIIQGETEAFF
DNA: TGTGCCAGCATTATACAGGGGGAAACTGAAGCTTTCTTT

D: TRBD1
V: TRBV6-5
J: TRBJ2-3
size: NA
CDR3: CASSYPGTVRTDTQYF
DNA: TGTGCCAGCAGTTACCCGGGGACAGTGCGCACAGATACGCAGTATTTT

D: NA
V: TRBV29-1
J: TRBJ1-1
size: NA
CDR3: CSVSGTPNTEAFF
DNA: TGCAGCGTGTCCGGGACACCGAACACTGAAGCTTTCTTT

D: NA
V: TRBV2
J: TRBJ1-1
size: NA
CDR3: CASSPQMNTEAFF
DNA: TGTGCCAGCAGCCCTCAGATGAACACTGAAGCTTTCTTT

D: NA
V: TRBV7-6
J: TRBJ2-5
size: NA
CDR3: CASSPGLAETQYF
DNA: TGTGCCAGCAGCCCTGGACTGGCGGAGACCCAGTACTTC

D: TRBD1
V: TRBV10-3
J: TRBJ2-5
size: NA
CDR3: CAIRRGQGVQETQYF
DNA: TGTGCCATCAGGAGGGGGCAGGGAGTCCAAGAGACCCAGTACTTC

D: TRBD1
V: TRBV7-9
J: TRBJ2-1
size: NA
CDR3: CAGFETGGSYNEQFF
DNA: TGTGCCGGATTCGAGACAGGGGGCTCCTACAATGAGCAGTTCTTC

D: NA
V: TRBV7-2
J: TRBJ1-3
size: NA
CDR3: CASSLDSGAGNTIYF
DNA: TGTGCCAGCAGCTTAGATTCAGGGGCTGGAAACACCATATATTTT

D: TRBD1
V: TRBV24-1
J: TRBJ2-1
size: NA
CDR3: CATSGTGPRAEQFF
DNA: TGTGCCACCAGTGGGACAGGCCCACGGGCTGAGCAGTTCTTC

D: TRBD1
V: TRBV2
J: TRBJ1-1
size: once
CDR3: CASSVTTIRQGRGAFF
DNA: TGTGCCAGCAGTGTAACAACGATTAGACAGGGACGGGGAGCTTTCTTT

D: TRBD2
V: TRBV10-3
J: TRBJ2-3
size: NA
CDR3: CAINQGGGAPLTQYF
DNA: TGTGCCATCAATCAAGGCGGGGGGGCCCCCCTAACGCAGTATTTT

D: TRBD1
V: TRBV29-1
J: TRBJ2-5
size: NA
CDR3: CSVAGQGVRETQYF
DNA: TGCAGCGTGGCGGGACAGGGGGTAAGAGAGACCCAGTACTTC

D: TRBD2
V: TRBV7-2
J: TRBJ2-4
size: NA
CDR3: CASSLERGGAKNIQYF
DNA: TGTGCCAGCAGCTTAGAGCGGGGGGGAGCCAAAAACATTCAGTACTTC

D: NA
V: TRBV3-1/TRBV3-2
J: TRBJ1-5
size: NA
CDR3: CASSQDFRTPQHF
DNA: TGTGCCAGCAGCCAAGATTTTAGGACACCCCAGCATTTT

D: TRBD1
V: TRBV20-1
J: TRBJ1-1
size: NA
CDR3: CSASEGATEAFF
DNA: TGCAGTGCTAGTGAGGGGGCCACTGAAGCTTTCTTT

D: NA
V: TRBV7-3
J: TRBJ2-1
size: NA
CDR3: CASSPVHLLNEQFF
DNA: TGTGCCAGCAGCCCAGTGCATCTGTTGAATGAGCAGTTCTTC

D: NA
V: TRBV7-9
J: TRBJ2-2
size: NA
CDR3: CASSLTNGPGGELFF
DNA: TGTGCCAGCAGCTTAACTAACGGTCCCGGCGGGGAGCTGTTTTTT

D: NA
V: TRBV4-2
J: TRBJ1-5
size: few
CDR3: CASSQRQTAEGNQPQHF
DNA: TGTGCCAGCAGCCAACGGCAGACTGCCGAGGGCAATCAGCCCCAGCATTTT

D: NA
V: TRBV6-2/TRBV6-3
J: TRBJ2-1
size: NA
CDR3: CASSHSSGEQFF
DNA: TGTGCCAGCAGTCATAGTTCGGGAGAGCAGTTCTTC

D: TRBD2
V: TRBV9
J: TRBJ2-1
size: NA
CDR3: CASSPRTAGYGEQFF
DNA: TGTGCCAGCAGCCCCCGAACAGCGGGGTACGGTGAGCAGTTCTTC

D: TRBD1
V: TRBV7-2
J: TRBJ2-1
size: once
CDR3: CASNRGFYNEQFF
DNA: TGTGCCAGCAACAGGGGGTTCTACAATGAGCAGTTCTTC

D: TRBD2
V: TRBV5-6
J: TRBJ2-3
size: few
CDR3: CASSYSTSGYDTQYF
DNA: TGTGCCAGCAGCTACTCGACTAGCGGGTACGATACGCAGTATTTT

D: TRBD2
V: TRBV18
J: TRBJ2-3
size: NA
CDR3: CASSPSPGLAGAQTDTQYF
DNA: TGTGCCAGCTCACCGAGCCCGGGACTAGCGGGGGCGCAAACAGATACGCAGTATTTT

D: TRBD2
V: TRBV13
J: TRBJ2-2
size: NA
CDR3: CASSLTSGSSTGELFF
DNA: TGTGCCAGCAGCTTAACTAGCGGATCCTCCACCGGGGAGCTGTTTTTT

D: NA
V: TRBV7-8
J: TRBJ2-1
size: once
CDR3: CASSFTRDEQFF
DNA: TGTGCCAGCAGCTTTACCAGGGATGAGCAGTTCTTC

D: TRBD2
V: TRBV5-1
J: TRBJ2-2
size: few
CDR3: CASTNRGENTGELFF
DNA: TGCGCCAGCACAAACCGGGGGGAGAACACCGGGGAGCTGTTTTTT

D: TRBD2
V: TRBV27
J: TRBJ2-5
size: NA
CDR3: CASSFGRGGFETQYF
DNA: TGTGCCAGCAGTTTCGGGCGGGGGGGTTTTGAGACCCAGTACTTC

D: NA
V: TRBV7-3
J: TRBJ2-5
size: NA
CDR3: CASSARETQYF
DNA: TGTGCCAGCAGCGCCAGGGAGACCCAGTACTTC

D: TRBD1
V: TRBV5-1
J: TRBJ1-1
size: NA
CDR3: CASSLASRGESEAFF
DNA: TGCGCCAGCAGCTTGGCCTCCAGGGGGGAATCTGAAGCTTTCTTT

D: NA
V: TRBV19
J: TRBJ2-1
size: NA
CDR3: CASSWGVPSYNEQFF
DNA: TGTGCCAGTAGTTGGGGGGTCCCCTCCTACAATGAGCAGTTCTTC

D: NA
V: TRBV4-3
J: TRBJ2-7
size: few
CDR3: CASSQGRSSSYEQYF
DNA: TGCGCCAGCAGCCAAGGGAGATCTTCCTCCTACGAGCAGTACTTC

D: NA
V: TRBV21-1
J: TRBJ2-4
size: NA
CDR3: CASSNRFF
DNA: TGTGCCAGCAGCAATCGTTTCTTC

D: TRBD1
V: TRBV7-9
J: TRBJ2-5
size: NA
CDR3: CASSLVSGGRETQYF
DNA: TGTGCCAGCAGCTTAGTGTCAGGGGGCAGAGAGACCCAGTACTTC

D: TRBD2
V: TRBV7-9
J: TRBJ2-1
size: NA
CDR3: CASSSRGGMRNEQFF
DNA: TGTGCCAGCAGCTCGCGGGGGGGCATGAGAAATGAGCAGTTCTTC

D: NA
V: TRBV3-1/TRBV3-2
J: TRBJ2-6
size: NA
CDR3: CASSLQVSGANVLTF
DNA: TGTGCCAGCAGCCTACAGGTTTCTGGGGCCAACGTCCTGACTTTC